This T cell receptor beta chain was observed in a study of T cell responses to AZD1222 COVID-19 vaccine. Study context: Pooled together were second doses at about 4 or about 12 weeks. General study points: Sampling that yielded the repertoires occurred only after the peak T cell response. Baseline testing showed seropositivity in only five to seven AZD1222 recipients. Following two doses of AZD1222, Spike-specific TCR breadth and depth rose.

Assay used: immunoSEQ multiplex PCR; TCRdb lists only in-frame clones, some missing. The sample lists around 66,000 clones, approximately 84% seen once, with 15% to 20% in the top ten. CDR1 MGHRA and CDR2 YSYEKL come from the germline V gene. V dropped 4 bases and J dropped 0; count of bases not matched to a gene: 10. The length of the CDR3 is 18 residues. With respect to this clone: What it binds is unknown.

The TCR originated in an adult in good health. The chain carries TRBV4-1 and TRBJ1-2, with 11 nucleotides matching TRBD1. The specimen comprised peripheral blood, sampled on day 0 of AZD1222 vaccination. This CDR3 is CASSLIVGTGGANYGYTF. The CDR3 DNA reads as TGCGCCAGCAGCCTAATTGTCGGGACAGGGGGTGCTAACTATGGCTACACCTTC.